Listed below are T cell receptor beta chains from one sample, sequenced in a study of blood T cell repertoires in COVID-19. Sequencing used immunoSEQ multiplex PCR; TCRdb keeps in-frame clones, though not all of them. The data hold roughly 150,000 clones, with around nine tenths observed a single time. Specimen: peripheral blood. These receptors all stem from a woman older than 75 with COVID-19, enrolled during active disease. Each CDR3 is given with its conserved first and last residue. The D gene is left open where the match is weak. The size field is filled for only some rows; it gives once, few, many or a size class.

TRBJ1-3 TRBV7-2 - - CASSLSAGNTIYF TGTGCCAGCAGCTTATCAGCTGGAAACACCATATATTTT
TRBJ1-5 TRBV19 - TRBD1 CASNQGADGQPQHF TGTGCCAGTAATCAGGGGGCCGATGGTCAGCCCCAGCATTTT
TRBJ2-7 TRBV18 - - CASSPPVTGRHEQYF TGTGCCAGCTCACCACCAGTCACAGGGCGGCACGAGCAGTACTTC
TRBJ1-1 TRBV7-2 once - CASSLAGRSTEAFF TGTGCCAGCAGCTTAGCGGGGAGGAGCACTGAAGCTTTCTTT
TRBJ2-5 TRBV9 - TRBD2 CASSPLAGEETQYF TGTGCCAGCAGCCCCCTAGCGGGAGAAGAGACCCAGTACTTC
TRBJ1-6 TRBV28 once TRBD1 CASSPGDRGPRSPLHF TGTGCCAGCAGTCCCGGGGACAGGGGGCCGAGGTCACCCCTCCACTTT
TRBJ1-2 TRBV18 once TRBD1 CASSSGQSYGYTF TGTGCCAGCTCGTCGGGACAGAGTTATGGCTACACCTTC
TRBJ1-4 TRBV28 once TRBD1 CASSFKTFDREDRIGKLFF TGTGCCAGCAGTTTCAAAACTTTTGACAGGGAGGATCGCATCGGAAAACTGTTTTTT
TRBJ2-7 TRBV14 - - CASSRNPPQEQYF TGTGCCAGCAGCCGAAACCCCCCCCAGGAACAGTACTTC
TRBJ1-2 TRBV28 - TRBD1 CASSVQGGYGYTF TGTGCCAGCAGTGTACAGGGGGGCTATGGCTACACCTTC
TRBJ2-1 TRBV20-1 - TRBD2 CSASSEQLAGGGGEQFF TGCAGTGCTAGTTCGGAACAGCTAGCGGGAGGAGGGGGTGAGCAGTTCTTC
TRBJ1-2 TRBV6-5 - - CASSEGYGYTF TGTGCCAGCAGCGAGGGATATGGCTACACCTTC
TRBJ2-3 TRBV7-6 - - CASSFNPVGTDTQYF TGTGCCAGCAGCTTTAACCCAGTCGGCACAGATACGCAGTATTTT
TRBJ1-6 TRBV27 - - CAPLQGIKSPLHF TGTGCACCCCTGCAGGGTATTAAGTCACCCCTCCACTTT
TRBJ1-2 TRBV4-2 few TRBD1 CASSRRTGGSGGYTF TGTGCCAGCAGCCGGCGGACAGGGGGTTCCGGTGGCTACACCTTC
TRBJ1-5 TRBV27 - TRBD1 CASKGTGIYQPQHF TGTGCCAGCAAGGGGACAGGGATCTATCAGCCCCAGCATTTT
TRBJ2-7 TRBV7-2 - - CASSLDTYSYEQYF TGTGCCAGCAGTTTGGACACTTACTCCTACGAGCAGTACTTC
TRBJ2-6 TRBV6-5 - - CASSPVLSGANVLTF TGTGCCAGCAGCCCCGTCCTCTCTGGGGCCAACGTCCTGACTTTC
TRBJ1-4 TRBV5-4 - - CASSFRTAGNEKLFF TGTGCCAGCAGCTTTAGGACAGCGGGAAATGAAAAACTGTTTTTT
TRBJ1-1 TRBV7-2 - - CASSLTGTQNTEAFF TGTGCCAGCAGCCTCACCGGGACACAGAACACTGAAGCTTTCTTT
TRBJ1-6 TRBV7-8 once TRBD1 CASSSSDRGLGSPLHF TGTGCCAGCAGCTCTTCGGACAGGGGGCTCGGTTCACCCCTCCACTTT
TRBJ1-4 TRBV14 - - CASSPPAGYGEKLFF TGTGCCAGCAGCCCGCCGGCCGGGTATGGTGAAAAACTGTTTTTT
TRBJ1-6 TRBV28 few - CASSQGSNSPLHF TGTGCCAGCAGCCAGGGGTCAAATTCACCCCTCCACTTT
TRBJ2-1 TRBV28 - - CASSPGGRAHNEQFF TGTGCCAGCAGCCCCGGGGGGCGGGCCCACAATGAGCAGTTCTTC